The 16 T cell receptor beta chains presented below share a single source sample, sequenced in a study of CD8 T cells in ankylosing spondylitis. Study-wide results and limits: Ankylosing spondylitis blood seemed to carry a telltale TCR beta motif made of about 8 highly homologous variants.

MiXCR was run by TCRdb on the 5' RACE reads, yielding one entry per CDR3 protein. The profile shows about 480,000 distinct CDR3 sequences, more than 15% of them singletons. For these receptors, no antigen is known. Sequencing input: blood, either unsorted or a sorted T cell fraction (not recorded which). The receptors come from a male donor with ankylosing spondylitis.

This clonotype was picked up a small number of times. The V gene is TRBV6-1, the J gene TRBJ1-1; D gene unclear. V was clipped by 3 bases and J by 5 bases, with 13 bases between them. The CDR3 length is 14 residues. Per germline, CDR1 MNHNS and CDR2 SASEGT. The CDR3 protein is CASSEDGARTEAFF. The CDR3 region has the DNA TGTGCCAGCAGTGAGGACGGCGCTAGGACTGAAGCTTTCTTT.

The chain carries TRBV20-1 and TRBJ1-5, with 8 bases lining up with TRBD1. Germline lookup yields CDR1 DFQATT and CDR2 SNEGSKA (reference sequence). The V segment lost 5 bases and the J segment 3 bases; nucleotides outside the gene matches: 6. The CDR3 spans 14 residues. The CDR3 loop reads CSAQGQGDNQPQHF. CDR3 in DNA: TGCAGTGCTCAAGGACAGGGAGACAATCAGCCCCAGCATTTT.

A few counts support this clonotype. V and J are TRBV20-1 and TRBJ1-4, with 7 positions matching TRBD1. The CDR3 sequence is 14 residues long. Germline V gene lookup returns CDR1 DFQATT and CDR2 SNEGSKA (reference sequence). The V segment lost 3 bases and the J segment 1 base; nucleotides outside the gene matches: 2. The chain's CDR3 is CSARRDRTNEKLFF. DNA for the CDR3: TGCAGTGCTAGGCGGGACAGAACTAATGAAAAACTGTTTTTT.

This chain joins TRBV5-1 and TRBJ2-2, with 10 bases identical to TRBD2. The CDR3 has 16 residues. The germline CDR1 and CDR2 sequences are SGHRS and YFSETQ. J was trimmed by 7 bases and V by 1 base; bases with no gene match: 7. The CDR3 coding sequence is TGCGCCAGCAGCTTGCGCCCTAGCGGGGGCGTCGGGGAGCTGTTTTTT. Encoded protein: CASSLRPSGGVGELFF.

This clonotype was observed a few times. This chain joins TRBV25-1 and TRBJ1-1; D is unclear. The CDR3 length is 13 residues. Germline V gene lookup returns CDR1 MGHDK and CDR2 SYGVNS. The V gene lost 7 bases and the J gene lost 2 bases, with 11 bases spanning the gap. DNA of the CDR3: TGTGCCAGCATAAACAGCCTTAACACTGAAGCTTTCTTT. Its protein is CASINSLNTEAFF.

This chain links TRBV20-1 with TRBJ2-3; TRBD2 aligns across 11 bases. This CDR3 region has 17 residues. V gave up 0 bases and J gave up 3 bases; unmatched junction bases: 8. Germline V lookup: CDR1 DFQATT, CDR2 SNEGSKA (reference sequence). In nucleotides, the CDR3 is TGCAGTGCTAGAGATTGGCTAGCGGGGGGTAAGACAGATACGCAGTATTTT. Translation: CSARDWLAGGKTDTQYF.

This chain uses TRBV10-3 with TRBJ1-5, with a possible D match to TRBD1 (6 bases). Per germline, CDR1 ENHRY and CDR2 SYGVKD. Trimming shortened V by 5 bases and J by 0 bases, and 11 bases separated the two germline ends. The CDR3 length is 15 residues. The CDR3 spells CAISPGHISNQPQHF. CDR3 DNA: TGTGCCATCAGTCCGGGACATATTAGCAATCAGCCCCAGCATTTT.

Written as DNA, the CDR3 is TGTGCCAGCAGTGAAAGTAGCGGGAGGGCCCCCGGGGAGCTGTTTTTT. Translation: CASSESSGRAPGELFF. The V gene is TRBV25-1, the J gene TRBJ2-2, with 11 bases aligning to TRBD2. V lost 2 bases to trimming and J lost 6 bases; unmatched junction nucleotides: 5. Germline V CDR1 and CDR2: MGHDK, SYGVNS. CDR3 size: 16 residues.

This clonotype was seen many times. The chain employs TRBV3-1 and TRBJ2-7, with D unresolved. V shed 1 base and J shed 4 bases, with 2 bases lying between them. This CDR3 has 11 amino acids. The germline V gene encodes CDR1 LGHDT and CDR2 YNNKEL (reference sequence). CDR3 amino acids: CASSQAYEQYF. The CDR3 nucleotides read TGTGCCAGCAGCCAAGCATACGAGCAGTACTTC.

This chain connects TRBV7-2 to TRBJ1-1, with 8 bases fitting TRBD1. With 0 bases clipped from V and 4 bases from J, the junction kept 16 bases outside the gene matches. The germline CDR1 and CDR2 sequences are SGHTA and FQGNSA. The CDR3 extends over 19 amino acids. Written as DNA, the CDR3 is TGTGCCAGCAGCTTAGCCCCCGGGACAGGTTCTTATTTGGGCACTGAAGCTTTCTTT. Protein sequence: CASSLAPGTGSYLGTEAFF.

The chain joins TRBV30 to TRBJ2-6; 7 positions match TRBD2. CDR1 is GTSNPN, CDR2 SVGIG, per germline (reference sequence). The trim removed 0 bases at V and 2 bases at J, leaving 1 base unmatched. CDR3 length equals 15 residues. This CDR3 is CAWSVAGTGANVLTF. CDR3 nucleotide sequence: TGTGCCTGGAGTGTAGCGGGGACTGGGGCCAACGTCCTGACTTTC.

This clonotype occurred a few times. V gene TRBV4-1 combines with J gene TRBJ2-3; either TRBD1 or TRBD2 may fit D (5 bases each). Germline CDR1 MGHRA, CDR2 YSYEKL. This CDR3 is 18 amino acids long. V lost 1 base and J 0 bases, leaving 17 bases between the germline ends. The CDR3 here is CASSQAKTGDYSTDTQYF. The CDR3 DNA is TGCGCCAGCAGCCAAGCTAAAACAGGAGACTATAGCACAGATACGCAGTATTTT.

This clonotype was seen a single time. The chain combines TRBV12-3 or TRBV12-4 with TRBJ1-6; D is undetermined. The CDR3 has 15 amino acids. V was clipped by 3 bases and J by 2 bases, with 8 bases between them. The CDR3 spells CASSFGGTYNSPLHF. The CDR3, as DNA: TGTGCCAGCAGTTTCGGTGGGACCTATAATTCACCCCTCCACTTT.

The sample holds a few counts of this clonotype. V and J are TRBV12-3 or TRBV12-4 and TRBJ2-5; 7 bases line up with TRBD2. The CDR3 sequence is 13 residues long. The trim removed 6 bases at V and 4 bases at J, leaving 5 bases unmatched. CDR3: CASSAWEGETQYF. CDR3 bases: TGTGCCAGCAGCGCCTGGGAGGGAGAGACCCAGTACTTC.

This clonotype has more than one count but fewer than ten. Written as DNA, the CDR3 is TGCAGTGCGAGGAGGGGGGGGGTTGTGAATCAGCCCCAGCATTTT. Translating gives CSARRGGVVNQPQHF. V and J are TRBV20-1 and TRBJ1-5; TRBD1 might be the D (6 bases). The germline CDR1 and CDR2 sequences are DFQATT and SNEGSKA (reference sequence). The V gene lost 6 bases and the J gene lost 4 bases, with 19 bases spanning the gap. CDR3 length: 15 amino acids.

This clonotype was found a few times. V usage is TRBV5-1 and J usage is TRBJ2-2, with 8 bases fitting TRBD2. The CDR3 sequence is 17 residues long. V dropped 4 bases and J dropped 0; count of bases not matched to a gene: 8. CDR1 and CDR2 from the germline V gene are SGHRS and YFSETQ. The CDR3 DNA is TGCGCCAGCAGCCCGGGACTAGTTTTTACGAACACCGGGGAGCTGTTTTTT. It translates to CASSPGLVFTNTGELFF.